Sequencing of this T cell receptor (beta chain) was carried out in a study of shared clonotypes between healthy human individuals. About the research overall: Three plates each covered CD4 naive and memory; CD8 naive two, CD8 memory one.

Between the trimmed V and J ends, which lost 1 base and 0 bases, there was a span of 7 bases. This CDR3 comprises 15 residues. Germline CDR1 and CDR2: SEHNR and FQNEAQ (reference sequence). Donation came from healthy HIV-negative adults that had no recent acute infections or vaccinations. Details on this clone: Other DNA sequences in the sample encode the same CDR3.

Using immunoSEQ multiplex PCR, the repertoire was profiled, and TCRdb retains in-frame clones only, with some absent. This sample has approximately 400,000 clones, with approximately 96% found just once. The sequence came from a man younger than 40 in good health. The genes are TRBV7-9 and TRBJ2-1; D is undetermined. Sequences were obtained from memory CD8+ T cells sorted from blood. Sample subset: CD45RO+ cells pooled with CCR7-negative TemRA cells. As DNA, the CDR3 is TGTGCCAGCAGCTTAGGGACCAGCTCCTACAATGAGCAGTTCTTC. It is translated as CASSLGTSSYNEQFF.